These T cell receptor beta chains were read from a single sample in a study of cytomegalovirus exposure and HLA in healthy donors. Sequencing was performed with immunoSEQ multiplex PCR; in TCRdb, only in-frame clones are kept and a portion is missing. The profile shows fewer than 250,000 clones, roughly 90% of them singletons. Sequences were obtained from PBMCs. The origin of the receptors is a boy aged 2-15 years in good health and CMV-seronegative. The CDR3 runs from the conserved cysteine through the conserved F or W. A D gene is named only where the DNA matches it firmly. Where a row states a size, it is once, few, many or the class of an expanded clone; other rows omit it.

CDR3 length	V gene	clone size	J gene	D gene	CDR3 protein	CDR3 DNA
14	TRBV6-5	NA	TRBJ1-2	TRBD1	CASSQDRGLFGYTF	TGTGCCAGCAGTCAAGACAGGGGTCTTTTTGGCTACACCTTC
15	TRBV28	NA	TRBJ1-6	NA	CATKPGRDYNSPLHF	TGTGCCACCAAACCCGGACGGGACTATAATTCACCCCTCCACTTT
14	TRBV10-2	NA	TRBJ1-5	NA	CASSEFRVGQPQHF	TGCGCCAGCAGTGAGTTCCGGGTTGGTCAGCCCCAGCATTTT
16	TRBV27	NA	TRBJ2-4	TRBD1	CASPGGQERAKNIQYF	TGTGCCAGTCCTGGGGGACAGGAACGGGCCAAAAACATTCAGTACTTC
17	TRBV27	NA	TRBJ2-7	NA	CASSSSSGYREFDEQYF	TGTGCCAGCAGTTCGAGTTCGGGATACAGGGAATTTGACGAGCAGTACTTC
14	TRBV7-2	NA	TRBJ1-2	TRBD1	CASSGQRTGLSYTF	TGTGCCAGCAGCGGTCAACGGACAGGGCTTAGTTACACCTTC
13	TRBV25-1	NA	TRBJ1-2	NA	CASSELGGYGYTF	TGTGCCAGCAGTGAATTGGGGGGCTATGGCTACACCTTC
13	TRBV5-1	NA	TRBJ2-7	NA	CASSPGKLGEQYF	TGCGCCAGCAGCCCCGGGAAACTCGGGGAGCAGTACTTC
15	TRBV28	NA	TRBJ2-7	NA	CASSLYRRTQLEQYF	TGTGCCAGCAGTTTGTACCGCAGGACACAACTAGAGCAGTACTTC
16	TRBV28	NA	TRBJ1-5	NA	CASIKARGIRNQPQHF	TGTGCCAGCATCAAAGCTCGGGGTATTCGCAATCAGCCCCAGCATTTT
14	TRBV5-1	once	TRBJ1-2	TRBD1	CASSPSGQGYGYTF	TGCGCCAGCAGCCCTTCGGGACAGGGGTATGGCTACACCTTC
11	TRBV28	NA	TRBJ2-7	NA	CASRNIGGQYF	TGTGCCAGCAGAAATATAGGCGGGCAGTACTTC
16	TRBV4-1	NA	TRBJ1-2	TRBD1	CASSQESGQGIGGYTF	TGCGCCAGCAGCCAAGAATCAGGACAGGGGATTGGAGGCTACACCTTC
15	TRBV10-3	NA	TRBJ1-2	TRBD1	CAISESGTGDYGYTF	TGTGCCATCAGTGAGTCGGGGACAGGGGACTATGGCTACACCTTC
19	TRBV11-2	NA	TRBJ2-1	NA	CASSLGSLGSWSSYNEQFF	TGTGCCAGCAGCTTAGGATCTTTAGGAAGCTGGAGCTCCTACAATGAGCAGTTCTTC
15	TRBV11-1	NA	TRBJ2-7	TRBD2	CASSLGLAGVKEQYF	TGTGCCAGCAGCCTCGGACTAGCGGGGGTAAAGGAGCAGTACTTC
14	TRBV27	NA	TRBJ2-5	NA	CASRSTGWEETQYF	TGTGCCAGCAGGTCAACAGGGTGGGAAGAGACCCAGTACTTC
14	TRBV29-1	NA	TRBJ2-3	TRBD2	CSVATSGSTDTQYF	TGCAGCGTGGCAACTAGCGGTAGCACAGATACGCAGTATTTT
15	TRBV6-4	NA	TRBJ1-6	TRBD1	CASSALGTGDSPLHF	TGTGCCAGCAGTGCCCTTGGGACAGGGGATTCACCCCTCCACTTT
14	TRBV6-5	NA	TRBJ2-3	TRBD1	CATRTGRNTDTQYF	TGTGCCACTAGGACAGGCCGTAACACAGATACGCAGTATTTT
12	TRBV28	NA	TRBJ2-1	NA	CASRPAQNEQFF	TGTGCCAGCAGGCCCGCTCAGAATGAGCAGTTCTTC
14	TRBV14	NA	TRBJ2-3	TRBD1	CASRPGQNTDTQYF	TGTGCCAGCAGGCCGGGACAGAACACAGATACGCAGTATTTT
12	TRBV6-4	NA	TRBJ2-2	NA	CASSRGTGELFF	TGTGCCAGCAGTCGGGGCACCGGGGAGCTGTTTTTT
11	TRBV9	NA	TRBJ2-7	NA	CASSAYYEQYF	TGTGCCAGCAGCGCTTACTACGAGCAGTACTTC
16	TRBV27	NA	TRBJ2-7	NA	CASSLRTASSFYEQYF	TGTGCCAGCAGTCTTCGGACAGCTTCAAGTTTCTACGAGCAGTACTTC
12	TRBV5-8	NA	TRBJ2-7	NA	CASSADSYEQYF	TGTGCCAGCAGCGCCGACTCTTACGAGCAGTACTTC
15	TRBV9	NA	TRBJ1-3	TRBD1	CASSVRGVAGNTIYF	TGTGCCAGCAGCGTCAGGGGGGTGGCTGGAAACACCATATATTTT
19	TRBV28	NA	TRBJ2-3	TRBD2	CASTPPGSGGRFSTDTQYF	TGTGCCAGCACCCCCCCGGGAAGCGGGGGGCGATTTAGCACAGATACGCAGTATTTT
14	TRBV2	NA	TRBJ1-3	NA	CASSDRLNGDTIYF	TGTGCCAGCAGTGACCGACTCAACGGGGACACCATATATTTT
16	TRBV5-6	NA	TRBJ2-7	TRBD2	CASSLSPLAGRNEQYF	TGTGCCAGCAGCTTATCCCCGCTAGCGGGGAGAAACGAGCAGTACTTC
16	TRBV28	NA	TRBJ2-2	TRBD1	CASSLFGTGGTGELFF	TGTGCCAGCAGTTTGTTCGGGACAGGGGGCACCGGGGAGCTGTTTTTT
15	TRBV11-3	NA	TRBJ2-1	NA	CASSLEPSSYNEQFF	TGTGCCAGCAGCTTAGAGCCGAGCTCCTACAATGAGCAGTTCTTC
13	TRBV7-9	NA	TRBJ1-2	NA	CSSSIREDYGYTF	TGTTCCAGCAGCATCAGGGAAGACTATGGCTACACCTTC
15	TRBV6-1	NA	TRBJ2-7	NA	CASSEIPAGSYEQYF	TGTGCCAGCAGTGAAATCCCTGCGGGATCCTACGAGCAGTACTTC
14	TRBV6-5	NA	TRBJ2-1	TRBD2	CASLERGGDNEQFF	TGTGCCAGCTTAGAGCGGGGGGGTGACAATGAGCAGTTCTTC